Below, 5 T cell receptor beta chains from the same sample are listed, as sequenced in a study of a mutant IDH1 vaccine in newly diagnosed glioma (dated by TCRdb to the early 2020s). The sample's time point label, decoded: week 23, last vaccination. Each vaccine dose, consisting of 300 ug of a 20-mer mutant IDH1 peptide in Montanide, was administered subcutaneously with topical imiquimod. Receptor libraries were prepared by the immunoSEQ multiplex PCR assay. In its TCRdb copy, this immuneACCESS table keeps in-frame sequences only and misses some clones. Where compared with another copy, unresolved V genes explain less than half of these, and the others have no known cause. The table for this sample lists tens of thousands of clones; around 80% of them were counted only once. The leading ten clones occupy around 8.9% of the sample. The antigens these receptors bind are not known. The specimen was PBMCs, collected from a glioma patient whose treatment included an IDH1 peptide vaccine. The receptors stem from a woman aged 40 to 50 with glioma. Some clones in this sample may be carry-over from other donors' samples.

Here the CDR3 reads CASSKVPQGEAIPKNIQYF. The DNA of the CDR3 is TGTGCCAGCAGCAAAGTTCCCCAAGGGGAGGCGATTCCCAAAAACATTCAGTACTTC. This chain joins TRBV21-1 and TRBJ2-4; the DNA was not used to check the table's D call, TRBD2. TRBV21-1 is recorded as a pseudogene. The CDR3 is made up of 19 amino acids.

The rearrangement links TRBV18 to TRBJ1-2, with TRBD1 matching over 10 bases. Germline assignment: CDR1 KGHSH and CDR2 LQKENI. CDR3 length equals 15 residues. V trimming: 3 bases; J trimming: 7 bases; junction bases outside the gene matches: 8. The CDR3 region is CASSPYDRGLSGYTF. The CDR3, as DNA: TGTGCCAGCTCACCTTACGACAGGGGGCTTTCTGGCTACACCTTC.

This chain joins TRBV4-3 and TRBJ2-4; no clear D gene. CDR3 size: 17 residues. The ends were cut back, 0 bases at V and 7 bases at J, with 19 bases in the middle. The germline CDR1 and CDR2 sequences are LGHNA and YSLEER. In DNA form, the CDR3 reads TGCGCCAGCAGCCAAGATCCTTCCCTCCTAACTGGGAACATTCAGTACTTC. It translates to CASSQDPSLLTGNIQYF.

This clone was recorded only once. The chain recombines TRBV30 with TRBJ1-5, with D unresolved. V lost 0 bases to trimming and J lost 0 bases, with 6 bases between them. This CDR3 spans 14 amino acids. Germline loops: CDR1 GTSNPN, CDR2 SVGIG (reference sequence). CDR3: CAWSVGYSNQPQHF. The CDR3 DNA sequence: TGTGCCTGGAGTGTTGGGTATAGCAATCAGCCCCAGCATTTT. Filled out from reference TRBV30 and TRBJ1-5, the complete variable domain reads SQTIHQWPATLVQPVGSPLSLECTVEGTSNPNLYWYRQAAGRGLQLLFYSVGIGQISSEVPQNLSASRPQDRQFILSSKKLLLSDSGFYLCAWSVGYSNQPQHFGDGTRLSIL.

This clone has more than one count but fewer than ten. The chain combines TRBV5-1 with TRBJ1-1; D uncertain. CDR3 length equals 13 residues. Germline values: CDR1 SGHRS, CDR2 YFSETQ. With 4 bases removed from V and 1 base from J, the gap between germline ends came to 8 bases. The CDR3 region has the DNA TGCGCCAGCAGCGCCGAAGCGAACACTGAAGCTTTCTTT. Its protein product is CASSAEANTEAFF.